The 30 T cell receptor beta chains in this list originate from one sample, sequenced in a study of metastatic and nonmetastatic thyroid tumors. TCRdb re-clonotyped the PCR reads through MiXCR. The data contain about 14,000 clones, around 29% of them seen just once; the ten biggest clones take up nearly 20%. No patient had received any treatment before thyroid surgery. Sequencing was done on a sample of tumor tissue. These receptor sequences come from a female donor with papillary thyroid cancer or a benign thyroid nodule (not recorded which). Some clones in this sample may be carry-over from other donors' samples.

There are a few counts of this clone. CDR3 nucleotide sequence: TGTGCCAGCAGGGGAGGTGAGCCCCAGCATTTT. This sequence encodes CASRGGEPQHF. This chain links TRBV6-1 with TRBJ1-5; D gene uncertain. Trimming cost V 6 bases and J 8 bases, with 8 bases left between them. CDR1 is MNHNS, CDR2 SASEGT, per germline. The CDR3 contains 11 residues.

In regard to this clone: A read error is likely, as this CDR3 ends without the conserved phenylalanine or tryptophan. V and J are TRBV7-2 and TRBJ1-1; maybe TRBD1 (5 bases). V was pared by 3 bases and J by 5 bases, with 10 bases between. CDR1 SGHTA and CDR2 FQGNSA come from the germline V gene. The CDR3 loop spans 13 amino acids. This CDR3 reads CASSFGGGTEAFL. The CDR3 nucleotides read TGTGCCAGCAGCTTTGGGGGTGGAACTGAAGCTTTCCTT.

This clone was counted a few times. The J gene is TRBJ2-6, the V gene TRBV6-2 or TRBV6-3; D call uncertain. V lost 2 bases to trimming and J lost 0 bases, with 5 bases between them. From germline, CDR1 is MNHEY and CDR2 SVGEGT. The CDR3 consists of 15 residues. CDR3 in DNA: TGTGCCAGCAGTTACGAAGGCTCTGGGGCCAACGTCCTGACTTTC. It specifies CASSYEGSGANVLTF.

A few counts support this clone. CDR3 coding DNA: TGTGCCAGCACTCTCGGCGCAACCTACGAGCAGTACTTC. As protein: CASTLGATYEQYF. The V call is TRBV28, the J call TRBJ2-7; D is uncertain. V was cut by 7 bases and J by 2 bases, with 12 bases left in between. This CDR3 region has 13 residues. Looked up from germline, CDR1 is MDHEN and CDR2 is SYDVKM.

This clone was observed at least ten times. The chain links TRBV10-3 to TRBJ1-3; D not resolved. Germline V CDR1 and CDR2: ENHRY, SYGVKD. Deletions cut 10 bases from V and 0 bases from J, with 10 bases between. The CDR3 is 13 residues long. CDR3 loop: CATGPNSGNTIYF. The CDR3, as DNA: TGTGCCACCGGACCTAACTCTGGAAACACCATATATTTT.

In its sample, this clone was seen many times. The chain joins TRBV29-1 to TRBJ2-7, with D tentatively TRBD1 or TRBD2 (6 bases each). The CDR3 contains 14 residues. CDR1 and CDR2 from the germline V gene are SQVTM and ANQGSEA. V was trimmed by 6 bases and J by 3 bases, leaving 18 bases between them. The CDR3 nucleotides are TGCAGCGTCTCAGGGGCGGGGAGCTACTACGAGCAGTACTTC. This codes for CSVSGAGSYYEQYF.

Only a few counts were recorded for this clone. CDR3 DNA: TGTGCCAGCAGTTTAGCCCCGGGACTAGCGGGAGGTACAGATACGCAGTATTTT. Translated, it gives CASSLAPGLAGGTDTQYF. The chain joins TRBV12-3 or TRBV12-4 to TRBJ2-3, with 15 bases fitting TRBD2. V was pared by 0 bases and J by 3 bases, with 4 bases of the junction left unmatched. There are 18 residues in the CDR3.

There are a few counts of this clone. The chain joins TRBV24-1 to TRBJ2-7; 7 bases match TRBD1. V was pared by 2 bases and J by 2 bases, with 5 bases of the junction left unmatched. CDR1 is KGHDR and CDR2 is SFDVKD in the germline V gene. CDR3 length: 15 residues. Here the CDR3 reads CATSDSGTATYEQYF. Here the CDR3 DNA reads TGTGCCACCAGTGATTCGGGGACAGCGACCTACGAGCAGTACTTC.

Concerning this clone itself: A much larger clonotype is one base distant, so this may be a read error. The chain carries TRBV28 and TRBJ2-7, with TRBD1 matching over 9 bases. This CDR3 has 14 amino acids. Germline assignment: CDR1 MDHEN and CDR2 SYDVKM. J gave up 5 bases and V 5 bases, and 7 bases lay outside the gene matches. This CDR3 reads CASSTRTGAHEQYF. The DNA of the CDR3 is TGTGCCAGCAGTACCCGGACAGGGGCCCACGAGCAGTACTTC.

The chain employs TRBV28 and TRBJ2-5, with 10 nucleotides matching TRBD2. This CDR3 contains 11 residues. Germline lookup yields CDR1 MDHEN and CDR2 SYDVKM. DNA of the CDR3: TGTGCAAAGGGACTAGCGGAGACCCAGTACTTC. Protein product: CAKGLAETQYF. The full variable domain, with the rest looked up from reference TRBV28 and TRBJ2-5, is DVKVTQSSRYLVKRTGEKVFLECVQDMDHENMFWYRQDPGLGLRLIYFSYDVKMKEKGDIPEGYSVSREKKERFSLILESASTNQTSMYLCAKGLAETQYFGPGTRLLVL.

There are many counts of this clone. This sequence joins TRBV9 and TRBJ2-1; TRBD2 aligns across 15 bases. The germline V gene has CDR1 SGDLS and CDR2 YYNGEE. With 0 bases clipped from V and 9 bases from J, the junction kept 1 base outside the gene matches. This CDR3 contains 15 residues. Written as DNA, the CDR3 is TGTGCCAGCAGCGTAGAGGGACTAGCGGGAGGTGAGCAGTTCTTC. Its protein is CASSVEGLAGGEQFF.

This sequence joins TRBV5-1 and TRBJ2-1; possibly TRBD2 for D (6 bases). V was pared by 7 bases and J by 6 bases, with 20 bases between. CDR3 size: 15 residues. Germline V CDR1 and CDR2: SGHRS, YFSETQ. The CDR3 sequence is CASGTGTGTRNEQFF. For the CDR3, the DNA is TGCGCCAGCGGGACCGGGACTGGAACGCGCAATGAGCAGTTCTTC. Full variable domain (rest looked up from reference TRBV5-1 and TRBJ2-1): KAGVTQTPRYLIKTRGQQVTLSCSPISGHRSVSWYQQTPGQGLQFLFEYFSETQRNKGNFPGRFSGRQFSNSRSEMNVSTLELGDSALYLCASGTGTGTRNEQFFGPGTRLTVL.

By sample share, this clone is medium-sized. The V and J genes are TRBV28 and TRBJ2-3; D is unclear. V was clipped by 6 bases and J by 6 bases, with 13 bases between them. The CDR3 sequence is 13 residues long. Germline V lookup: CDR1 MDHEN, CDR2 SYDVKM. The CDR3 DNA is TGTGCCAGCAGCCAAGGGAATTGGGATACGCAGTATTTT. Protein sequence: CASSQGNWDTQYF.

The sample holds many counts of this clone. This sequence may be a read error, since a much larger clone differs from it by one base. This rearrangement joins TRBV28 to TRBJ2-1, with 8 bases identical to TRBD2. Germline V gene data show CDR1 as MDHEN and CDR2 as SYDVKM. The CDR3 is made up of 19 amino acids. J lost 4 bases, V lost 4 bases, and 18 bases had no gene match. CDR3 nucleotides: TGTGCCAGCAGTTCGACAGTCCTCGGGGGGGGGTCCCTTTACAATGAGCAGTTCTTC. Residues: CASSSTVLGGGSLYNEQFF.

The chain combines TRBV5-1 with TRBJ1-1, with 8 bases matching TRBD1. The germline gives CDR1 SGHRS, CDR2 YFSETQ. V lost 0 bases to trimming and J lost 8 bases; unmatched junction nucleotides: 6. There are 14 residues in the CDR3. CDR3 nucleotide sequence: TGCGCCAGCAGCTTGGCCACAGGGGGTAAAGAAGCTTTCTTT. It is translated as CASSLATGGKEAFF.

The genes are TRBV5-1 and TRBJ2-1, with TRBD1 matching over 9 bases. Trimming removed 5 bases from V and 7 bases from J; junction bases left unmatched: 7. This CDR3 is 14 amino acids long. Germline CDR1 and CDR2: SGHRS and YFSETQ. This CDR3 reads CASRWTGAGNEQFF. The CDR3 bases are TGCGCCAGCAGGTGGACAGGGGCGGGGAATGAGCAGTTCTTC.

This sequence joins TRBV27 and TRBJ2-3, with 9 bases aligning to TRBD2. CDR1 MNHEY and CDR2 SMNVEV come from the germline V gene (reference sequence). The CDR3 consists of 15 residues. V trimming: 5 bases; J trimming: 1 base; junction bases outside the gene matches: 4. The DNA of the CDR3 is TGTGCCAGCAGTGACCGGACTAGCGGCACAGATACGCAGTATTTT. The encoded protein is CASSDRTSGTDTQYF.

This clone was picked up many times. The rearrangement links TRBV12-3 or TRBV12-4 to TRBJ2-3; TRBD2 agrees at 9 bases. J gave up 1 base and V 7 bases, and 6 bases lay outside the gene matches. This CDR3 contains 15 residues. CDR3 sequence: CASTTGLARTDTQYF. DNA of the CDR3: TGTGCCAGCACCACGGGACTAGCCCGCACAGATACGCAGTATTTT.

This clone came up many times. The sample contains more than one DNA sequence encoding this CDR3. The V gene is TRBV11-2, the J gene TRBJ2-3; D not resolved. CDR1 and CDR2 (germline): SGHAT, FQNNGV. The V end lost 3 bases, the J end lost 2 bases, and 12 bases lay between the germline ends. This CDR3 contains 15 residues. CDR3 nucleotide sequence: TGTGCCAGCAGCTTCACGGGTGGGGACACAGATACGCAGTATTTT. Amino acid sequence: CASSFTGGDTDTQYF.

This clone was counted only a few times. CDR3: CASGTVSYEQYF. The CDR3 DNA reads TGTGCCAGCGGGACAGTCTCCTACGAGCAGTACTTC. This chain joins TRBV12-3 or TRBV12-4 and TRBJ2-7; 7 bases line up with TRBD1. This CDR3 region has 12 residues. Trimming removed 8 bases from V and 0 bases from J; junction bases left unmatched: 1.

The V gene is TRBV20-1, the J gene TRBJ2-1; D possibly matches TRBD1 or TRBD2 (5 bases each). V dropped 2 bases and J dropped 7 bases, with 24 bases sitting between them. Germline V gene sequence: CDR1 DFQATT, CDR2 SNEGSKA (reference sequence). The CDR3 is made up of 17 amino acids. CDR3 DNA: TGCAGTGCTAGAATTGTGGACCGGGACGGCCCCTTGAATGAGCAGTTCTTC. Translating gives CSARIVDRDGPLNEQFF.

This clone was found many times. A much larger clone lies a single base off, so this may be a read error. The chain combines TRBV10-3 with TRBJ2-2; weak D call: TRBD1 (6 bases). The germline gives CDR1 ENHRY, CDR2 SYGVKD. The CDR3 length is 13 residues. As DNA, the CDR3 is TGTGCCATCAGTGACAGGGACACCGGGAAGCTGTTTTTT. Protein sequence: CAISDRDTGKLFF.

The chain combines TRBV6-1 with TRBJ1-3, with unresolved D. V lost 5 bases, J lost 0 bases, and 11 bases lay in between. This CDR3 comprises 15 residues. Per the germline V gene, CDR1 is MNHNS and CDR2 is SASEGT. The CDR3 spells CASSPYANSGNTIYF. The CDR3 nucleotides read TGTGCCAGCAGTCCCTATGCGAACTCTGGAAACACCATATATTTT.

The rearrangement joins TRBV7-2 to TRBJ2-7; the D is unclear. V lost 1 base, J lost 3 bases, and 7 bases lay in between. From germline, CDR1 is SGHTA and CDR2 FQGNSA. This CDR3 region has 13 residues. The CDR3 protein is CASSLDSDYEQYF. CDR3 in DNA: TGTGCCAGCAGCTTAGATTCGGACTACGAGCAGTACTTC.

This clone was picked up many times. The chain carries TRBV7-9 and TRBJ2-4; 9 positions agree with TRBD1. CDR3 length: 16 amino acids. Germline V gene sequence: CDR1 SEHNR, CDR2 FQNEAQ (reference sequence). The ends lost 3 bases at V and 8 bases at J; junction bases unmatched: 11. The CDR3 sequence is CASSLGTGGFKDIQYF. The CDR3 coding sequence is TGTGCCAGCAGCTTGGGAACAGGGGGCTTTAAGGACATTCAGTACTTC.

This clone is medium-sized in the sample. This rearrangement joins TRBV5-1 to TRBJ2-7; no clear D. The CDR3 is 14 amino acids. Germline V gives CDR1 SGHRS, CDR2 YFSETQ. Trimming removed 1 base at V and 3 bases at J, with 11 bases between. The CDR3 is CASSLRPDGYEQYF. CDR3 DNA sequence: TGCGCCAGCAGCTTGCGGCCGGACGGCTACGAGCAGTACTTC.

This clone has only a few counts. This sequence joins TRBV7-8 and TRBJ1-2; 7 bases are a match to TRBD1. The CDR3 loop spans 17 amino acids. Germline V gene sequence: CDR1 SGHVS, CDR2 FQNEAQ. With 5 bases clipped from V and 5 bases from J, the junction kept 17 bases outside the gene matches. DNA for the CDR3: TGTGCCAGCAGCGAGGACGGGACAGCGTTAAAGGGGTATGGCTACACCTTC. Protein sequence: CASSEDGTALKGYGYTF.

This clone was detected many times. V gene TRBV7-9 combines with J gene TRBJ2-1; D gene uncertain. The germline gives CDR1 SEHNR, CDR2 FQNEAQ (reference sequence). This CDR3 has 8 amino acids. The CDR3 nucleotides are TGTTCGTACAATGAGCAGTTCTTC. This sequence encodes CSYNEQFF.

The rearrangement joins TRBV7-2 to TRBJ1-2; TRBD1 is a possible D gene (6 bases). CDR3 length equals 15 residues. Between the trimmed V and J ends, which lost 4 bases and 8 bases, there was a span of 20 bases. Germline CDR1 is SGHTA and CDR2 is FQGNSA. Written as DNA, the CDR3 is TGTGCCAGCAGCTCCGGAAGGGCAGCCAGGGGCGGCTACACCTTC. This codes for CASSSGRAARGGYTF.

V usage is TRBV30 and J usage is TRBJ1-1; a possible D gene is TRBD1 (5 bases). Trimming cost V 3 bases and J 4 bases, with 15 bases left between them. Germline CDR1 reads GTSNPN; CDR2 reads SVGIG (reference sequence). The CDR3 has 14 amino acids. In DNA, the CDR3 is TGTGCCTGGAGGAAAGCCGGTAGGGGCACTGAAGCTTTCTTT. It specifies CAWRKAGRGTEAFF.